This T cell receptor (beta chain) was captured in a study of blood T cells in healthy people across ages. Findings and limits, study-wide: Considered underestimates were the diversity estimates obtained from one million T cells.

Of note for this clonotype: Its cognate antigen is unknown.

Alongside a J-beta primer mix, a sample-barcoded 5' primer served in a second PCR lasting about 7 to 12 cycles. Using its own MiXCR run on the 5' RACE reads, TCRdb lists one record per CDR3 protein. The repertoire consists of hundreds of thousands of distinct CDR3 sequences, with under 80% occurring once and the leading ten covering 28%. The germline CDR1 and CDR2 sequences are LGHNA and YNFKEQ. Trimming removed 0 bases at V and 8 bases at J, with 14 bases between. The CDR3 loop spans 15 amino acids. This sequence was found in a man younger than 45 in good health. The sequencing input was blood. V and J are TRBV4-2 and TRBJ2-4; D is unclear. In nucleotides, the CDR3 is TGTGCCAGCAGCCAAGAAGTGCCCACTTATCACATTCAGTACTTC. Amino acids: CASSQEVPTYHIQYF.